The 26 T cell receptor beta chains presented below share a single source sample, sequenced in a study of blood T cell repertoires in COVID-19 (dated by TCRdb to the early 2020s). Library preparation employed the immunoSEQ multiplex PCR assay. TCRdb mirrors the immuneACCESS table, restricted to in-frame sequences. Some clones are absent from its copies; in checked studies, under half trace to an unresolved V gene, and the reason for the others is unknown. This sample has 300,000 to 350,000 clones in its table, and approximately 86% of those were observed once. The top ten hold approximately 4% of the sample. Sequencing input: PBMCs or T cells enriched from blood (not recorded which). The receptors come from a woman between 40 and 55 years old with acute COVID-19.

In its sample, this clone was seen a few times. This chain connects TRBV28 to TRBJ1-5, with 11 bases that match TRBD1. Germline V lookup: CDR1 MDHEN, CDR2 SYDVKM. This CDR3 contains 16 residues. V trimming: 5 bases; J trimming: 3 bases; junction bases outside the gene matches: 6. The CDR3 DNA follows: TGTGCCAGCAGTCGAGGACAGGGGGCTTCCAATCAGCCCCAGCATTTT. Translation gives CASSRGQGASNQPQHF.

This chain joins TRBV19 and TRBJ2-7; the D gene is possibly TRBD1 (6 bases). Germline CDR1 LNHDA, CDR2 SQIVND (reference sequence). This CDR3 spans 16 amino acids. V lost 3 bases and J 6 bases, leaving 21 bases between the germline ends. Here the CDR3 DNA reads TGTGCCAGTAGTATTGGGTTGTCAGGGGCCTTGGGCGAGCAGTACTTC. It specifies CASSIGLSGALGEQYF.

The chain couples TRBV4-2 to TRBJ2-1, with D possibly being TRBD2 (8 bases). Germline CDR1 LGHNA, CDR2 YNFKEQ. The V and J ends lost 4 bases and 0 bases respectively, with 19 bases between them. The CDR3 length is 18 residues. CDR3 in DNA: TGTGCCAGCAGCCCCCAAAGGGGGCGGGGGGACTCCTACAATGAGCAGTTCTTC. As protein: CASSPQRGRGDSYNEQFF.

J is TRBJ1-4 and V is TRBV20-1, with 7 bases that match TRBD1. The germline V gene encodes CDR1 DFQATT and CDR2 SNEGSKA (reference sequence). The CDR3 consists of 16 residues. V lost 3 bases to trimming and J lost 5 bases; unmatched junction nucleotides: 12. The DNA of the CDR3 is TGCAGTGCTAGTGGGCCACCGGGACAGAAGAATGAAAAACTGTTTTTT. This codes for CSASGPPGQKNEKLFF.

The chain uses TRBV28 and TRBJ2-7; weak D call: TRBD1 (5 bases). The germline V and J ends were trimmed by 3 bases and 0 bases, with 21 bases remaining between them. The CDR3 length is 18 residues. Germline V gives CDR1 MDHEN, CDR2 SYDVKM. CDR3 residues: CASSLDKFGSGFSYEQYF. As DNA, the CDR3 is TGTGCCAGCAGTTTGGATAAATTTGGGTCAGGGTTCTCCTACGAGCAGTACTTC.

The genes are TRBV13 and TRBJ1-2, with D possibly matching TRBD1 (6 bases). Germline V gene data show CDR1 as PRHDT and CDR2 as FYEKMQ (reference sequence). V was cut by 3 bases and J by 6 bases, with 23 bases left in between. The CDR3 has 17 amino acids. The CDR3 region is CASSLRGGFQGLDGYTF. In DNA form, the CDR3 reads TGTGCCAGCAGCTTGAGGGGGGGTTTCCAAGGGTTGGATGGCTACACCTTC.

V gene TRBV6-5 combines with J gene TRBJ2-7, with 8 nucleotides matching TRBD2. The CDR3 is 13 amino acids. Germline loops: CDR1 MNHEY, CDR2 SVGAGI. Germline trimming cut 7 bases from V and 3 bases from J; bases unmatched to any gene: 5. The chain's CDR3 is CASTKSGGYEQYF. CDR3 DNA: TGTGCCAGCACAAAAAGCGGGGGCTACGAGCAGTACTTC.

The CDR3 bases are TGTGCCAGCAGTTTGCTGCGACAGGGGGGATCAGATACGCAGTATTTT. This translates into CASSLLRQGGSDTQYF. This chain uses TRBV5-6 with TRBJ2-3; 9 bases are a match to TRBD1. The CDR3 loop spans 16 amino acids. J gave up 4 bases and V 5 bases, and 11 bases lay outside the gene matches. Looked up from germline, CDR1 is SGHDT and CDR2 is YYEEEE. The full variable domain, in which reference TRBV5-6 and TRBJ2-3 provide the parts outside the CDR3, is DAGVTQSPTHLIKTRGQQVTLRCSPKSGHDTVSWYQQALGQGPQFIFQYYEEEERQRGNFPDRFSGHQFPNYSSELNVNALLLGDSALYLCASSLLRQGGSDTQYFGPGTRLTVL.

The chain employs TRBV9 and TRBJ2-2; a possible D gene is TRBD1 (6 bases). V lost 2 bases, J lost 2 bases, and 13 bases lay in between. The CDR3 covers 16 residues. Germline V gene sequence: CDR1 SGDLS, CDR2 YYNGEE. CDR3 sequence reads: CASSVYPGHNTGELFF. CDR3 bases: TGTGCCAGCAGCGTCTACCCGGGACACAACACCGGGGAGCTGTTTTTT.

The V and J genes are TRBV7-2 and TRBJ1-6, with 7 bases aligning to TRBD1. Losses at the gene ends were 1 base for V and 11 bases for J; bases not matched to a gene: 8. Germline V gene sequence: CDR1 SGHTA, CDR2 FQGNSA. The CDR3 runs to 15 residues. The CDR3 DNA reads as TGTGCCAGCAGCTTAGGTCAGGGGGGCAGGGCACCCCTCCACTTT. Its protein product is CASSLGQGGRAPLHF.

The gene calls are TRBV27 and TRBJ1-1; a possible D gene is TRBD1 (5 bases). This CDR3 region has 14 residues. Trimming stripped 0 bases from V and 3 bases from J, with 8 bases between. Germline lookup yields CDR1 MNHEY and CDR2 SMNVEV (reference sequence). The DNA for the CDR3 is TGTGCCAGCAGTTTATCCAGGGCCCACACTGAAGCTTTCTTT. It specifies CASSLSRAHTEAFF.

Only one count was recorded for this clone. Being one base from a much bigger clone, this may be a read error. V is TRBV27 and J is TRBJ2-7, with 10 bases that match TRBD1. Germline lookup yields CDR1 MNHEY and CDR2 SMNVEV (reference sequence). The CDR3 has 14 amino acids. The V segment lost 5 bases and the J segment 3 bases; nucleotides outside the gene matches: 4. The CDR3 is CASSPGTGVYEQYF. CDR3 in DNA: TGTGCCAGCAGTCCCGGGACAGGGGTCTACGAGCAGTACTTC.

This clone has a handful of counts. The chain links TRBV2 to TRBJ2-1; perhaps TRBD1 as D (6 bases). The germline V and J ends were trimmed by 3 bases and 10 bases, with 7 bases remaining between them. The CDR3 has 11 amino acids. CDR1 is SNHLY, CDR2 FYNNEI, per germline. The CDR3 nucleotides are TGTGCCAGCAGTGAGGGGACAGAGCAGTTCTTC. It yields the protein CASSEGTEQFF.

The chain recombines TRBV7-2 with TRBJ2-2, with a weak D call TRBD2 (5 bases). V lost 2 bases, J lost 5 bases, and 9 bases lay in between. Germline-derived CDR1 and CDR2 are SGHTA and FQGNSA. This CDR3 is built from 14 residues. CDR3: CASSLRERTGELFF. The CDR3 DNA follows: TGTGCCAGCAGCTTAAGGGAGCGGACCGGGGAGCTGTTTTTT.

The chain links TRBV7-9 to TRBJ1-4; no firm D call. Trimming left V 4 bases short and J 8 bases short, with 8 bases between. This CDR3 comprises 12 residues. Germline CDR1 is SEHNR and CDR2 is FQNEAQ (reference sequence). The CDR3 region has the DNA TGTGCCAGCAGCTCTATGGTGGAAAAACTGTTTTTT. Its protein product is CASSSMVEKLFF.

The chain links TRBV5-4 to TRBJ1-1; the D is unclear. CDR1 SGHNT and CDR2 YYREEE come from the germline V gene (reference sequence). This CDR3 region has 14 residues. Trimming removed 0 bases at V and 1 base at J, with 7 bases between. CDR3 protein: CASSLDFPNTEAFF. CDR3 DNA: TGTGCCAGCAGCTTGGACTTTCCGAACACTGAAGCTTTCTTT. The full variable domain, its missing parts supplied by reference TRBV5-4 and TRBJ1-1, is ETGVTQSPTHLIKTRGQQVTLRCSSQSGHNTVSWYQQALGQGPQFIFQYYREEENGRGNFPPRFSGLQFPNYSSELNVNALELDDSALYLCASSLDFPNTEAFFGQGTRLTVV.

This clone was recorded once. V gene TRBV7-2 combines with J gene TRBJ1-2, with D perhaps TRBD1 (6 bases). Germline V gene data show CDR1 as SGHTA and CDR2 as FQGNSA. V lost 5 bases, J lost 2 bases, and 15 bases lay in between. The CDR3 is 15 residues long. CDR3 amino acids: CASSGRDIGNYGYTF. As DNA, the CDR3 is TGTGCCAGCAGCGGACGGGACATCGGAAACTATGGCTACACCTTC.

The chain joins TRBV7-9 to TRBJ1-1; no clear D gene. This CDR3 has 14 residues. Between the trimmed V and J ends, which lost 0 bases and 0 bases, there was a span of 5 bases. The germline V gene has CDR1 SEHNR and CDR2 FQNEAQ (reference sequence). CDR3 in amino acids: CASSLAAMNTEAFF. The CDR3 nucleotides read TGTGCCAGCAGCTTAGCGGCAATGAACACTGAAGCTTTCTTT.

J is TRBJ1-2 and V is TRBV5-4, with TRBD1 identical over 7 bases. There are 15 residues in the CDR3. The V segment lost 4 bases and the J segment 8 bases; nucleotides outside the gene matches: 14. CDR1 and CDR2 (germline): SGHNT, YYREEE (reference sequence). CDR3 nucleotide sequence: TGTGCCAGCAGCGGGACGGGACAGACAACTTCAGGCTACACCTTC. It encodes CASSGTGQTTSGYTF.

This clone was counted a single time. The chain is built from TRBV27 and TRBJ1-5; TRBD1 matches 8 bases. V was pared by 5 bases and J by 1 base, with 7 bases of the junction left unmatched. The CDR3 is 16 residues long. In germline, CDR1 is MNHEY, CDR2 SMNVEV (reference sequence). CDR3 protein: CASSPGQGRSNQPQHF. The CDR3 DNA reads TGTGCCAGCAGTCCCGGACAGGGAAGGAGCAATCAGCCCCAGCATTTT.

The V call is TRBV28, the J call TRBJ1-1; 8 nucleotides match TRBD1. The CDR3 length is 15 residues. Germline assignment: CDR1 MDHEN and CDR2 SYDVKM. After removal of 3 bases from V and 4 bases from J, the junction contained 7 bases not matched to a gene. The chain's CDR3 is CASSFLDRAGTEAFF. The CDR3 DNA reads as TGTGCCAGCAGTTTTCTGGACAGGGCGGGCACTGAAGCTTTCTTT.

The chain links TRBV5-5 to TRBJ2-1, with D unresolved. This CDR3 spans 16 amino acids. Germline CDR1 is SGHKS and CDR2 is YYEKEE (reference sequence). The V and J ends lost 1 base and 0 bases respectively, with 11 bases between them. CDR3 bases: TGTGCCAGCAGCTTGCTAGAGTCATACTCCTACAATGAGCAGTTCTTC. Its translation is CASSLLESYSYNEQFF.

The CDR3 nucleotides are TGTGCCAGCAGTTCGGGGGTTGGCTACGAGCAGTACTTC. Translation gives CASSSGVGYEQYF. This rearrangement joins TRBV6-2 or TRBV6-3 to TRBJ2-7; D is perhaps TRBD2 (6 bases). This CDR3 comprises 13 residues. Trimming took 4 bases from V and 3 from J, leaving 10 bases between them. Germline CDR1 is MNHEY and CDR2 is SVGEGT.

This rearrangement joins TRBV6-2 or TRBV6-3 to TRBJ2-5; TRBD2 matches 8 bases. Germline CDR1 and CDR2: MNHEY and SVGEGT. The CDR3 is 15 residues long. V lost 10 bases to trimming and J lost 5 bases; unmatched junction nucleotides: 15. CDR3 DNA sequence: TGTGCCAACAGCCAGGCGAGCGGGAGCGGGGAGACCCAGTACTTC. Amino acid sequence: CANSQASGSGETQYF.

The gene calls are TRBV21-1 and TRBJ1-1; the table's D gene call, TRBD1, was not cross checked with the DNA. TRBV21-1 is labeled a pseudogene. The length of the CDR3 is 18 residues. CDR3 in amino acids: CASSKVGRGHKVNTEAFF. The CDR3 nucleotides read TGTGCCAGCAGCAAAGTGGGCAGGGGGCACAAGGTGAACACTGAAGCTTTCTTT.

This sequence joins TRBV3-1 (or the pseudogene TRBV3-2) and TRBJ2-5, with D possibly being TRBD2 (5 bases). This CDR3 is built from 15 residues. Germline CDR1 reads LGHDT; CDR2 reads YNNKEL (reference sequence). V lost 0 bases to trimming and J lost 5 bases, with 13 bases between them. DNA of the CDR3: TGTGCCAGCAGCCAAGATCTGGACCGGAGGGAGACCCAGTACTTC. This sequence encodes CASSQDLDRRETQYF.